The TCR beta chain under discussion was sequenced for a study of blood T cell repertoires in COVID-19. The method was immunoSEQ multiplex PCR; TCRdb's version includes in-frame clones alone and lacks a portion of them. The table lists about 270,000 clones, about 85% of them singletons. V was trimmed by 4 bases and J by 3 bases, leaving 15 bases between them. The CDR3 loop spans 15 amino acids. Germline V gene sequence: CDR1 SGHRS, CDR2 YFSETQ. The chain carries TRBV5-1 and TRBJ2-3, with a possible D match to TRBD2 (6 bases). Sequenced input: peripheral blood. The source of this sequence is a human donor in a cohort sampled during active COVID-19. CDR3 amino acids: CASSVGLKMTDTQYF. Written as DNA, the CDR3 is TGCGCCAGCAGCGTGGGACTTAAGATGACAGATACGCAGTATTTT.